A single sample is the source of the 16 T cell receptor beta chains below, sequenced in a study of shared clonotypes between healthy human individuals. The data were produced by immunoSEQ multiplex PCR, yet TCRdb's version contains in-frame clones alone and is incomplete. This repertoire shows 1.6 million or so clones, less than 99% found once; its top ten account for under 0.45%. The sequenced sample was naive CD4+ T cells sorted from blood. Sample subset: CD45RA+ positively selected. Every receptor here comes from a man aged 30 to 45 in good health.

V and J are TRBV6-6 and TRBJ1-5, with 8 bases aligning to TRBD1. This CDR3 has 16 amino acids. Germline V gene data show CDR1 as MNHNY and CDR2 as SVGAGI (reference sequence). V was pared by 2 bases and J by 0 bases, with 3 bases of the junction left unmatched. The DNA of the CDR3 is TGTGCCAGCAGTTACGGGACAGGCAATAGCAATCAGCCCCAGCATTTT. Amino acids: CASSYGTGNSNQPQHF.

The rearrangement uses TRBV5-4 and TRBJ2-7; D gene unclear. The CDR3 totals 13 residues. Germline-derived CDR1 and CDR2 are SGHNT and YYREEE (reference sequence). The V gene lost 4 bases and the J gene lost 6 bases, with 14 bases spanning the gap. The CDR3 region is CASSKEAQSEQYF. Here the CDR3 DNA reads TGTGCCAGCAGCAAAGAAGCGCAGTCCGAGCAGTACTTC.

V usage is TRBV5-4 and J usage is TRBJ1-4; TRBD1 matches 10 bases. The trim removed 2 bases at V and 7 bases at J, leaving 5 bases unmatched. Germline CDR1 is SGHNT and CDR2 is YYREEE (reference sequence). This CDR3 is built from 15 residues. The CDR3 sequence is CASSFDRGRVEKLFF. As DNA, the CDR3 is TGTGCCAGCAGCTTCGACAGGGGGCGCGTTGAAAAACTGTTTTTT.

The chain recombines TRBV5-1 with TRBJ2-7; D unresolved. The germline CDR1 and CDR2 sequences are SGHRS and YFSETQ. The V end lost 4 bases, the J end lost 7 bases, and 21 bases lay between the germline ends. The CDR3 has 15 amino acids. The CDR3 loop is CASSPTPPEGREQYF. The CDR3 coding sequence is TGCGCCAGCAGCCCCACCCCCCCGGAAGGCCGAGAGCAGTACTTC.

J is TRBJ2-7 and V is TRBV5-6; the D gene is possibly TRBD1 (5 bases). V was clipped by 0 bases and J by 6 bases, with 16 bases between them. The CDR3 covers 15 residues. The V gene's germline CDR1 is SGHDT and CDR2 YYEEEE. The chain's CDR3 is CASSLVGRVAREQYF. DNA for the CDR3: TGTGCCAGCAGCTTGGTTGGCAGGGTGGCCCGCGAGCAGTACTTC.

This sequence joins TRBV18 and TRBJ1-1; D ambiguous. The CDR3 is 12 amino acids. Germline V gives CDR1 KGHSH, CDR2 LQKENI. Trimming removed 3 bases from V and 8 bases from J, with 10 bases in between. DNA for the CDR3: TGTGCCAGCTCACCCGTATCAGCAGAAGCTTTCTTT. Translation: CASSPVSAEAFF.

The V call is TRBV6-5, the J call TRBJ1-2; 7 bases map to TRBD1. CDR3 size: 15 residues. V shed 4 bases, J shed 2 bases, and the junction held 7 bases outside the gene matches. Germline lookup yields CDR1 MNHEY and CDR2 SVGAGI. CDR3 protein: CASSSLTGRNYGYTF. CDR3 DNA sequence: TGTGCCAGCAGTTCCCTGACAGGGAGGAACTATGGCTACACCTTC.

The V and J genes are TRBV11-2 and TRBJ2-3, with TRBD2 as a possible D gene (6 bases). This CDR3 contains 15 residues. Germline values: CDR1 SGHAT, CDR2 FQNNGV. Trimming removed 3 bases at V and 0 bases at J, with 10 bases between. CDR3 amino acids: CASSFGGISTDTQYF. CDR3 DNA: TGTGCCAGCAGCTTTGGGGGGATTAGCACAGATACGCAGTATTTT.

This chain links TRBV5-6 with TRBJ2-5; D is ambiguous. V lost 5 bases, J lost 5 bases, and 28 bases lay in between. In germline, CDR1 is SGHDT, CDR2 YYEEEE. The CDR3 length is 18 residues. CDR3 amino acids: CASSFGPRLAVLLETQYF. CDR3 coding DNA: TGTGCCAGCAGTTTTGGACCCCGTCTCGCCGTCTTATTGGAGACCCAGTACTTC.

The rearrangement joins TRBV19 to TRBJ1-3, with D unresolved. This CDR3 contains 16 residues. Germline CDR1 reads LNHDA; CDR2 reads SQIVND (reference sequence). V dropped 5 bases and J dropped 0 bases, with 14 bases sitting between them. CDR3 sequence (DNA): TGTGCCAGTAGTCTATTTCCGGCCTCCTCTGGAAACACCATATATTTT. It codes for CASSLFPASSGNTIYF.

Here the CDR3 DNA reads TGCGCCAGCAGGCCCGGGGCCAACGTCCTGACTTTC. Translating it yields CASRPGANVLTF. The V call is TRBV10-2, the J call TRBJ2-6; no firm D call. Germline V gene lookup returns CDR1 WSHSY and CDR2 SAAADI. V dropped 6 bases and J dropped 4 bases, with 4 bases sitting between them. The CDR3 has 12 amino acids.

The chain has TRBV10-3 and TRBJ1-1, with a weak D call TRBD1 (6 bases). With 4 bases removed from V and 3 bases from J, the gap between germline ends came to 12 bases. Germline values: CDR1 ENHRY, CDR2 SYGVKD. The CDR3 consists of 14 residues. The CDR3 coding sequence is TGTGCCATCAGTGTCCAGGCAGGGGACACTGAAGCTTTCTTT. This translates into CAISVQAGDTEAFF.

V usage is TRBV30 and J usage is TRBJ2-7; TRBD2 agrees at 12 bases. The V segment lost 5 bases and the J segment 6 bases; nucleotides outside the gene matches: 11. CDR1 is GTSNPN and CDR2 is SVGIG in the germline V gene (reference sequence). This CDR3 has 15 amino acids. The CDR3 sequence: CAWVALAGGPTEQYF. CDR3 in DNA: TGTGCCTGGGTGGCCCTAGCGGGAGGGCCGACCGAGCAGTACTTC.

V usage is TRBV2 and J usage is TRBJ2-1; 7 bases are a match to TRBD2. The V gene end was trimmed by 6 bases and the J gene end by 9 bases; junction bases not matched to a gene: 20. CDR3 length equals 17 residues. Germline V gives CDR1 SNHLY, CDR2 FYNNEI. CDR3 in DNA: TGTGCCAGCAGAAAGCGGGAAACTGGCTTGGGTTCCAGTGAGCAGTTCTTC. Residues: CASRKRETGLGSSEQFF. Complete variable domain (other parts from reference TRBV2 and TRBJ2-1): EPEVTQTPSHQVTQMGQEVILRCVPISNHLYFYWYRQILGQKVEFLVSFYNNEISEKSEIFDDQFSVERPDGSNFTLKIRSTKLEDSAMYFCASRKRETGLGSSEQFFGPGTRLTVL.

This clone appeared a single time. The chain carries TRBV9 and TRBJ2-3; the D is unclear. V lost 3 bases and J 3 bases, leaving 11 bases between the germline ends. The CDR3 has 14 amino acids. Germline V gene sequence: CDR1 SGDLS, CDR2 YYNGEE. The CDR3 DNA reads TGTGCCAGCAGCGCGAATTTGAGGACAGATACGCAGTATTTT. Its translation is CASSANLRTDTQYF.

CDR3 coding DNA: TGTGCCAGTTGGGGTGGGGAGGGCCAGTACTTC. Its translation: CASWGGEGQYF. The rearrangement uses TRBV19 and TRBJ2-5; 7 bases fit TRBD2. The CDR3 contains 11 residues. J lost 10 bases, V lost 8 bases, and 7 bases had no gene match. Germline loops: CDR1 LNHDA, CDR2 SQIVND (reference sequence).